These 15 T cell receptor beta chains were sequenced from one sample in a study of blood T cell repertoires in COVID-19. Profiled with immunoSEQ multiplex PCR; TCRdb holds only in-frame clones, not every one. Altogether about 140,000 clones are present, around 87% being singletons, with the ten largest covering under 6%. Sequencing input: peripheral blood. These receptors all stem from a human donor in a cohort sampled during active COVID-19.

Here the CDR3 reads CASSHRSGGKETQYF. CDR3 DNA: TGTGCCAGCAGCCATCGATCCGGCGGAAAAGAGACCCAGTACTTC. V usage is TRBV7-9 and J usage is TRBJ2-5; D ambiguous. The CDR3 totals 15 residues. Trimming pared 5 bases from V and 3 bases from J, leaving 16 bases between. CDR1 SEHNR and CDR2 FQNEAQ come from the germline V gene (reference sequence).

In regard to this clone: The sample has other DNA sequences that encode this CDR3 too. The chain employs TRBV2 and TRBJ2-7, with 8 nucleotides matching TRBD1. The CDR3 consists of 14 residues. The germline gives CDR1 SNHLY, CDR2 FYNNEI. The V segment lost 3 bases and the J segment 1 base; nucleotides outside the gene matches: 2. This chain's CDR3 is CASSEGTGSYEQYF. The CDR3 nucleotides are TGTGCCAGCAGTGAGGGGACAGGTTCCTACGAGCAGTACTTC.

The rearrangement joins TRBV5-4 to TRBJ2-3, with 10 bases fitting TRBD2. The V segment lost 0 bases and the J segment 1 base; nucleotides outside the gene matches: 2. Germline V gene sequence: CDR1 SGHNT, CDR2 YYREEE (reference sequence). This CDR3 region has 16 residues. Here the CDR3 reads CASSLGSGRRTDTQYF. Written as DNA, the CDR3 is TGTGCCAGCAGCTTGGGTAGCGGGAGGCGCACAGATACGCAGTATTTT.

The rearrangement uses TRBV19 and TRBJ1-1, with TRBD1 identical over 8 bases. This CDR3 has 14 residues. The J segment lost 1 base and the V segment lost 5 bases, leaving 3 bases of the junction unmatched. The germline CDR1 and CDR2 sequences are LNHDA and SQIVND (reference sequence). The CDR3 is CASSSDRGNTEAFF. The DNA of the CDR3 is TGTGCCAGTAGTTCCGACAGGGGGAACACTGAAGCTTTCTTT.

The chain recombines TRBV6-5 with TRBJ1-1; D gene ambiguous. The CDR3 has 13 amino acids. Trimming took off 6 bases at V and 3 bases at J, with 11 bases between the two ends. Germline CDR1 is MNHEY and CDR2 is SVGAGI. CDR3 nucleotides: TGTGCCAGCAGCCCCGACATCTACACTGAAGCTTTCTTT. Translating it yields CASSPDIYTEAFF.

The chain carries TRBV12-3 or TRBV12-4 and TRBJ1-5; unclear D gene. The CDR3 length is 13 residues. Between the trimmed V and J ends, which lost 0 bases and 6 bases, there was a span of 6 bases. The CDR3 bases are TGTGCCAGCAGTTTAGCTGCGGGTCAGCCCCAGCATTTT. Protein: CASSLAAGQPQHF.

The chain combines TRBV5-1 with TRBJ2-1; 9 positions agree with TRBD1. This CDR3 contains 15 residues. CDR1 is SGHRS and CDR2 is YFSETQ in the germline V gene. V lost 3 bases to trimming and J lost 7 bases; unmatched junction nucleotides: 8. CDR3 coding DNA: TGCGCCAGCAGCTCCGGGGACAGGGTTGCAAATGAGCAGTTCTTC. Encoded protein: CASSSGDRVANEQFF.

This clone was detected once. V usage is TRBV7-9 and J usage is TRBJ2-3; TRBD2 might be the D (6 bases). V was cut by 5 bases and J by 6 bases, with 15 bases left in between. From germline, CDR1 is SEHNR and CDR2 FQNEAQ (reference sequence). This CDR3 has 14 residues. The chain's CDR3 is CASSRLVNTDTQYF. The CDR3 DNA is TGTGCCAGCAGCCGACTAGTGAATACGGATACGCAGTATTTT.

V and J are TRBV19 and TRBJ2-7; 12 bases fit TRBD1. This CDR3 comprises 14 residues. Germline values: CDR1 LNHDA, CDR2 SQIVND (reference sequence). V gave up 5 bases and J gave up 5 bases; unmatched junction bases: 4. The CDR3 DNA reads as TGTGCCAGTAGTTGGGGACAGGGGGCGAACGAGCAGTACTTC. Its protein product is CASSWGQGANEQYF.

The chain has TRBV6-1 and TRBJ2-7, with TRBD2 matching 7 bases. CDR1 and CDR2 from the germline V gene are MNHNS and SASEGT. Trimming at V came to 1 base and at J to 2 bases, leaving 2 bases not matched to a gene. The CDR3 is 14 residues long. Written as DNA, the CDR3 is TGTGCCAGCAGTGAAGGAGCGGGACCCTACGAGCAGTACTTC. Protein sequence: CASSEGAGPYEQYF.

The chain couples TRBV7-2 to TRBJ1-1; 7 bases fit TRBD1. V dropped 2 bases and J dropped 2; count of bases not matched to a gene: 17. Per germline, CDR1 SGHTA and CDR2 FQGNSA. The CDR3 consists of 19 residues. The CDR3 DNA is TGTGCCAGCAGCTTAAGGCGAACCAGAACAGGGGCGCGAAACACTGAAGCTTTCTTT. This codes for CASSLRRTRTGARNTEAFF.

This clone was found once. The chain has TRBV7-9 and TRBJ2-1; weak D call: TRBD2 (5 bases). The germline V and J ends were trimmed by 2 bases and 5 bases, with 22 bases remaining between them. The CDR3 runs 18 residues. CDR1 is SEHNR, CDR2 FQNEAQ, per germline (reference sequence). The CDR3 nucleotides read TGTGCCAGCAGCTTACGCCCCACATGGGTGAGCGGAGACAATGAGCAGTTCTTC. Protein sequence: CASSLRPTWVSGDNEQFF.

The DNA for the CDR3 is TGTGCCAGCAGCCGGGACAGGGGAGGCGGGGAGCTGTTTTTT. Encoded protein: CASSRDRGGGELFF. V gene TRBV6-5 combines with J gene TRBJ2-2; 10 bases align to TRBD1. The CDR3 has 14 residues. The V and J ends lost 6 bases and 7 bases, in that order; junction bases with no gene match: 5. Germline-derived CDR1 and CDR2 are MNHEY and SVGAGI.

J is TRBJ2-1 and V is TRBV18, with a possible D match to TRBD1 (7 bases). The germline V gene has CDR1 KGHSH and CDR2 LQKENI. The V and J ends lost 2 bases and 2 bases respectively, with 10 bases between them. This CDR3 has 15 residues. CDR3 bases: TGTGCCAGCTCACCATCCAGGGGGGCCTACAATGAGCAGTTCTTC. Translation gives CASSPSRGAYNEQFF.

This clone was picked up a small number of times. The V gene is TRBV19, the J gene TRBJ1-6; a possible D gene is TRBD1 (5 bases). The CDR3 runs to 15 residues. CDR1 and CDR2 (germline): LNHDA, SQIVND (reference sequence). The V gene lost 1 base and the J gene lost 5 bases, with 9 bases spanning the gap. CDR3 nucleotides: TGTGCCAGTAGTATAGGACAGAATGATAATTCACCCCTCCACTTT. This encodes CASSIGQNDNSPLHF.